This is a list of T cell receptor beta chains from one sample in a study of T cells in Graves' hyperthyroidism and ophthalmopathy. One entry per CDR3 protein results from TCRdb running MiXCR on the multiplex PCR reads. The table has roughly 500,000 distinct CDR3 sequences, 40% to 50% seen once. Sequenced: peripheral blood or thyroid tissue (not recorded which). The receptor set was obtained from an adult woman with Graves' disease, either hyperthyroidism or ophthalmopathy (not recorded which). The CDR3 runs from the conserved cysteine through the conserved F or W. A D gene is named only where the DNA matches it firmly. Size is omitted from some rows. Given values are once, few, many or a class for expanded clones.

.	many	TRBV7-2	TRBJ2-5	CASSFKQGETQYF	TGTGCCAGCAGCTTCAAACAGGGAGAGACCCAGTACTTC
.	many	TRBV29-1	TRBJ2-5	CSVERGDQETQYF	TGCAGCGTTGAAAGAGGAGACCAAGAGACCCAGTACTTC
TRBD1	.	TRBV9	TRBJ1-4	CASSVSWDRNNEKLFF	TGTGCCAGCAGCGTTAGCTGGGACAGGAATAATGAAAAACTGTTTTTT
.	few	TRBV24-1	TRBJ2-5	CATSDAGQQETQYF	TGTGCCACCAGTGACGCGGGACAACAAGAGACCCAGTACTTC
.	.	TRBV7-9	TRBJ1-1	CASIARVGTEAFF	TGTGCCAGCATAGCCAGGGTGGGCACTGAAGCTTTCTTT
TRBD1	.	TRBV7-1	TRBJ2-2	CASSSYTPLPGQGASGELFF	TGTGCCAGCAGCTCCTATACTCCACTCCCGGGACAGGGGGCATCCGGGGAGCTGTTTTTT
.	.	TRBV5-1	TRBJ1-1	CASSLSHRLDTEAFF	TGCGCCAGCAGCCTATCTCACAGGTTGGACACTGAAGCTTTCTTT
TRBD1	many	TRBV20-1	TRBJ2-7	CSATPGTGGPYEQYF	TGCAGTGCGACCCCTGGGACAGGGGGACCCTACGAGCAGTACTTC
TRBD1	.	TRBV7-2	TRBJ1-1	CASSPRQGFGTEAFF	TGTGCCAGCAGCCCTCGACAGGGTTTTGGCACTGAAGCTTTCTTT
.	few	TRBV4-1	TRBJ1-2	CASSQVGLYGYTF	TGCGCCAGCAGCCAAGTTGGACTCTATGGCTACACCTTC
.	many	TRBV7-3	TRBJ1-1	CASSSSSTANTEAFF	TGTGCCAGCAGCTCCTCGTCCACAGCGAACACTGAAGCTTTCTTT
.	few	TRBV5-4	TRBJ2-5	CASSLGQAGQETQYF	TGTGCCAGCAGCTTGGGACAGGCGGGACAAGAGACCCAGTACTTC
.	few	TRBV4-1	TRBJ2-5	CASSPDGQYQETQYF	TGTGCCAGCAGCCCCGACGGACAGTACCAAGAGACCCAGTACTTC
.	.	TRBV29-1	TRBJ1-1	CSAHTRGTEAFF	TGCAGCGCCCATACGCGGGGGACTGAAGCTTTCTTT
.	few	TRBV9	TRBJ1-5	CASSVGQADQPQHF	TGTGCCAGCAGCGTAGGACAGGCAGATCAGCCCCAGCATTTT
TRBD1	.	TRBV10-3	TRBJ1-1	CATSDGQGKNTEAFF	TGTGCCACCAGTGACGGACAGGGGAAGAACACTGAAGCTTTCTTT
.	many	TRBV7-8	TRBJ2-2	CASSLAGSGELFF	TGTGCCAGCAGCTTAGCGGGGTCCGGGGAGCTGTTTTTT
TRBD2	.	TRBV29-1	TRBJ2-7	CSVNAGTSGDYEQYF	TGCAGCGTTAATGCCGGGACTAGCGGCGACTACGAGCAGTACTTC
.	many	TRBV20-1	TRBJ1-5	CSAGSRGVDQPQHF	TGCAGTGCTGGATCCCGCGGGGTGGATCAGCCCCAGCATTTT
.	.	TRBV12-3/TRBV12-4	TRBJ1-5	CASVGNQPQHF	TGTGCCAGCGTGGGGAATCAGCCCCAGCATTTT
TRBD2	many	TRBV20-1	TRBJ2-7	CSADSGRNSYEQYF	TGCAGTGCCGATAGCGGGAGGAACTCCTACGAGCAGTACTTC
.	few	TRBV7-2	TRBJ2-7	CASSLARVYEQYF	TGTGCCAGCAGCTTAGCGAGGGTATACGAGCAGTACTTC
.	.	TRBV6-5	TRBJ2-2	CASSLRSGRELFF	TGTGCCAGCAGTCTCCGTTCAGGCCGGGAGCTGTTTTTT
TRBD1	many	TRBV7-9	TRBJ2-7	CASSMTGPYEQYF	TGTGCCAGCAGCATGACAGGGCCCTACGAGCAGTACTTC